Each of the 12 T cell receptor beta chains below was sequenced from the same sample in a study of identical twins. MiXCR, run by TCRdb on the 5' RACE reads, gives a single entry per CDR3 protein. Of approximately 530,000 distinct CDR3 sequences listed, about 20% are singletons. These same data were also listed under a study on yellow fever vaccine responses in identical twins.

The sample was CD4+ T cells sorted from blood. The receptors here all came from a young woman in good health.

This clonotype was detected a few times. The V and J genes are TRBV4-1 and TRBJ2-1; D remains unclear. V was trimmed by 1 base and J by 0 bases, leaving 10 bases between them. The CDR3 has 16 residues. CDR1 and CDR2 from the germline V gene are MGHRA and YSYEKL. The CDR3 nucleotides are TGCGCCAGCAGCCAAGTCGGGCAGAGCTCCTACAATGAGCAGTTCTTC. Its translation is CASSQVGQSSYNEQFF.

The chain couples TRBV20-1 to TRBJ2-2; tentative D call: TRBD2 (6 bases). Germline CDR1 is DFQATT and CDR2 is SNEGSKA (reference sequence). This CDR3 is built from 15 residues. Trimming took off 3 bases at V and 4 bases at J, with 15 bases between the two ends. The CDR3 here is CSARSGESITGELFF. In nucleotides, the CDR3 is TGCAGTGCTAGGTCGGGGGAGTCGATCACCGGGGAGCTGTTTTTT.

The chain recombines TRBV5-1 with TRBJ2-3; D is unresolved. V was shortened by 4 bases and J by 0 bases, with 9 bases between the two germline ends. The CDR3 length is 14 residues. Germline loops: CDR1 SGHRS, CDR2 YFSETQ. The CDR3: CASSRDTSTDTQYF. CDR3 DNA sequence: TGCGCCAGCAGCCGTGACACTAGCACAGATACGCAGTATTTT.

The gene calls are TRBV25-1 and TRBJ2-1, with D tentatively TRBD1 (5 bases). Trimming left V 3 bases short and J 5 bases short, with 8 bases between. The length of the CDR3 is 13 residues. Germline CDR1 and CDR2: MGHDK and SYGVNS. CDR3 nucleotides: TGTGCCAGCAGTGAGGGGCCGAACAATGAGCAGTTCTTC. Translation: CASSEGPNNEQFF. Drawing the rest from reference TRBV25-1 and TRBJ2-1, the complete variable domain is EADIYQTPRYLVIGTGKKITLECSQTMGHDKMYWYQQDPGMELHLIHYSYGVNSTEKGDLSSESTVSRIRTEHFPLTLESARPSHTSQYLCASSEGPNNEQFFGPGTRLTVL.

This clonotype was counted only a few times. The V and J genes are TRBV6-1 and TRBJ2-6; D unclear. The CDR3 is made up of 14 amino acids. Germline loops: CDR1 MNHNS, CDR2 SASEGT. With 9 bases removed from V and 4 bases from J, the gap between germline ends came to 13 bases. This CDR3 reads CASLTWGGANVLTF. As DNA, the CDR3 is TGTGCCAGTCTTACTTGGGGAGGGGCCAACGTCCTGACTTTC.

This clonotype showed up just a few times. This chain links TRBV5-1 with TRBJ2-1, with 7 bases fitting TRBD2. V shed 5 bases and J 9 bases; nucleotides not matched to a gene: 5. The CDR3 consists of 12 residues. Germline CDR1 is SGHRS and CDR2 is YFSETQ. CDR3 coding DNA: TGCGCCAGCAGGGGTGGGAGGGTTGAGCAGTTCTTC. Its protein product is CASRGGRVEQFF.

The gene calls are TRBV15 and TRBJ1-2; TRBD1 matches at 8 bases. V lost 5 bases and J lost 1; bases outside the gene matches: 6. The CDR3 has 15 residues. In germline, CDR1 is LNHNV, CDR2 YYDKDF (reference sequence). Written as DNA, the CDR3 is TGTGCCACCAGCGTACTGGGACAGGTTAACTATGGCTACACCTTC. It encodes CATSVLGQVNYGYTF.

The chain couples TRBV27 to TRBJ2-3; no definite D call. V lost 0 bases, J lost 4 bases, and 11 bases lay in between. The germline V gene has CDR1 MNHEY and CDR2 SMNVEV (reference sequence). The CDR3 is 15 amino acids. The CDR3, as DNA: TGTGCCAGCAGTTTATCGAGTGTGGCACCAGATACGCAGTATTTT. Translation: CASSLSSVAPDTQYF.

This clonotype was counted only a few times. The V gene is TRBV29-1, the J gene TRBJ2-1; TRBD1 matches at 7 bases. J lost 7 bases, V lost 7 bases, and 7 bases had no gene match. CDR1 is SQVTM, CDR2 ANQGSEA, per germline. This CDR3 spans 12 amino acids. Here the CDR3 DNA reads TGCAGCGCCCGAGACAGGGAAAATGAGCAGTTCTTC. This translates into CSARDRENEQFF.

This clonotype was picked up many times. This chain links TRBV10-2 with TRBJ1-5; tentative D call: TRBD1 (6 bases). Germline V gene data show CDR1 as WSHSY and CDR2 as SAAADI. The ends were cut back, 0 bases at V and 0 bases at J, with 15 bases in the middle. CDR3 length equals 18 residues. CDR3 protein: CASSESRIGGNSNQPQHF. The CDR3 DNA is TGCGCCAGCAGTGAGTCGAGAATAGGGGGAAATAGCAATCAGCCCCAGCATTTT.

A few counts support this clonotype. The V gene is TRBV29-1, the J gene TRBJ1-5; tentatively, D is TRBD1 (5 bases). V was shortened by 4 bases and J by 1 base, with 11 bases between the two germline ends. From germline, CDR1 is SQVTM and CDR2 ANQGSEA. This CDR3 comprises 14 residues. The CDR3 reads CSVAPGSSNQPQHF. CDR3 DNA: TGCAGCGTTGCTCCAGGGAGCAGCAATCAGCCCCAGCATTTT. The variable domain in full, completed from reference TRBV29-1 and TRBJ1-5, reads SAVISQKPSRDICQRGTSLTIQCQVDSQVTMMFWYRQQPGQSLTLIATANQGSEATYESGFVIDKFPISRPNLTFSTLTVSNMSPEDSSIYLCSVAPGSSNQPQHFGDGTRLSIL.

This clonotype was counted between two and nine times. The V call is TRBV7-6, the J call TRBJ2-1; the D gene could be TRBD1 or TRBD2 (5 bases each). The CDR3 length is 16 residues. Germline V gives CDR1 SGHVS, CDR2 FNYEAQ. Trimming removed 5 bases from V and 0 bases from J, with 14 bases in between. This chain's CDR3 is CASSITRDPSYNEQFF. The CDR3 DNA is TGTGCCAGCAGCATCACCCGGGACCCCTCCTACAATGAGCAGTTCTTC. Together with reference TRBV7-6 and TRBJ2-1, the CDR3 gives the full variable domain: GAGVSQSPRYKVTKRGQDVALRCDPISGHVSLYWYRQALGQGPEFLTYFNYEAQQDKSGLPNDRFSAERPEGSISTLTIQRTEQRDSAMYRCASSITRDPSYNEQFFGPGTRLTVL.